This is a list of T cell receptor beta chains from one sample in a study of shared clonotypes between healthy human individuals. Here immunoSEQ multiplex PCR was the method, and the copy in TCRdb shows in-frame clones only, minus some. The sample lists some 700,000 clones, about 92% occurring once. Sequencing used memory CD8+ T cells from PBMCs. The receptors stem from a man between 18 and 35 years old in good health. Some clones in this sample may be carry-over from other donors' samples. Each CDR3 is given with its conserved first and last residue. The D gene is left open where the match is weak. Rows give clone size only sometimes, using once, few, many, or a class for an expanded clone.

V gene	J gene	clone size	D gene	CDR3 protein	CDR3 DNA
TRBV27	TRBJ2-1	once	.	CASSLSQGVANEQFF	TGTGCCAGCAGTTTATCGCAGGGTGTTGCCAATGAGCAGTTCTTC
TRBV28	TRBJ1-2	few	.	CASSFEGKSYGYTF	TGTGCCAGCAGTTTCGAGGGGAAGAGCTATGGCTACACCTTC
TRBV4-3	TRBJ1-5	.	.	CASSQDWVVNQPQHF	TGCGCCAGCAGCCAAGACTGGGTAGTCAATCAGCCCCAGCATTTT
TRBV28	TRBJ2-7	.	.	CASSLSRYEQYF	TGTGCCAGCAGTTTAAGCAGATACGAGCAGTACTTC
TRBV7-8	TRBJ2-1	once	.	CASSFGSNSDNEQFF	TGTGCCAGCAGCTTCGGGAGTAACTCTGACAATGAGCAGTTCTTC
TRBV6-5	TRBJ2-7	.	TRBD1	CASSADRGGEQYF	TGTGCCAGCAGTGCGGACAGGGGTGGCGAGCAGTACTTC
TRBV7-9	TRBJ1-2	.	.	CASSLGGDGYTF	TGTGCCAGCAGCTTAGGGGGGGATGGCTACACCTTC
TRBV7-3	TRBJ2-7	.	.	CASSPDGYEQYF	TGTGCCAGCAGCCCGGACGGCTACGAGCAGTACTTC
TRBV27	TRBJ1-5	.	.	CASSLSVGAGQPQHF	TGTGCCAGCAGTTTATCGGTGGGGGCTGGTCAGCCCCAGCATTTT
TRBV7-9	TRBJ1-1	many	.	CASSLSTGNTEAFF	TGTGCCAGCAGCTTATCGACAGGTAACACTGAAGCTTTCTTT
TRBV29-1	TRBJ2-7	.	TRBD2	CSVEVAVASGRGYEQYF	TGCAGCGTTGAAGTCGCGGTGGCTAGCGGGAGGGGTTACGAGCAGTACTTC
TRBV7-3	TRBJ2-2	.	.	CASSSGPLTGELFF	TGTGCCAGCAGCTCGGGACCGCTAACCGGGGAGCTGTTTTTT